The text below deals with one T cell receptor beta chain. The clone's antigen remains unknown. The record has no base qualities; no much larger clone is one base away. The data belong to a study of CD8 T cells in Susac syndrome (dated by TCRdb to between 2018 and 2021). With regard to the full study: The study used repertoire sequencing to test whether antigen drove CD8+ T cell activation and differentiation in Susac syndrome. CD8+ T cell repertoire clonality was compared between over 9 healthy donors, about 14 Susac syndrome patients and some 15 multiple sclerosis patients.

Via the germline V gene (reference sequence), CDR1 is SGHNT and CDR2 YYREEE. Counted from cysteine to phenylalanine, this CDR3 has 14 amino acids. The only DNA kept is the CDR3, 42 bases in frame from the first base. Trimmed from V: 3 bases; trimmed from J: 10 bases; junction bases lacking a gene match: 11. Peripheral blood CD8+ and CD4+ T cells from healthy donors, Susac syndrome patients and multiple sclerosis patients were profiled using high-throughput TCR beta sequencing. Multiple sclerosis controls were treatment-naive patients with stable or active relapsing-remitting disease fulfilling revised McDonald criteria. Bulk CD8+ and CD4+ T cells were purified by magnetic negative isolation, whereas CD8+ TEMRA cells were enriched by FACS. Blood was collected in EDTA tubes and processed within 24 hours, with PBMCs isolated through density gradient centrifugation. PBMCs intended for TCR sequencing were cryopreserved in liquid nitrogen and were subsequently thawed in a 37 degrees C water bath. The sorted or isolated CD4+, CD8+ and CD8+ TEMRA cells had a purity of 90% or higher.

RNA was extracted using the RNeasy kit, and roughly 0.45 to 1 microgram was reverse transcribed with random hexamers. The immunoSEQ multiplex PCR assay, covering 54 Vbeta and 13 Jbeta segments, was used to amplify TCR beta CDR3 regions. Bias from PCR amplification was corrected by using a synthetic template baseline for primer optimization and for computational correction. On the study's bioinformatics: Reads were annotated to V, D and J genes per IMGT and analyzed with immunoSEQ Analyzer, keeping only productive sequences. Clonality was calculated as one minus the Shannon entropy normalized by log2 of the number of productive unique sequences. For each patient and control, public and private clones were evaluated among the 100 most prevalent clones. Clones were defined as Susac-specific when absent from the healthy and MS cohorts, from 1,000 to 1,100 published viral clones and from other ImmuneACCESS disease sequences. TCRdb reanalyzed the raw reads on its own, using fastp at Q25 for trimming and MiXCR for clone calling, and kept in-frame beta chains. Identical CDR3 protein sequences are pooled into one entry, listed with their most common genes and DNA. None of the V and J calls come from the authors' own analysis; TCRdb made them. This sample comprises approximately 110,000 distinct CDR3 sequences, about 92% of them detected only once. The leading ten clones occupy approximately 0.31% of the sample.

General study outcomes and caveats: The number of individuals in the TCR sequencing and HLA analysis was recognized as being relatively small.

Here the chain combines TRBV5-4 and TRBJ1-1; 8 bases in between match TRBD1. This receptor was obtained from a human donor with multiple sclerosis. Sequencing was performed on CD8+ T cells from PBMCs. The nucleotides read TGTGCCAGCAGCTCGTCTGACAGGGGAGGATTAGCTTTCTTT. This encodes CASSSSDRGGLAFF.